This TCR beta chain was observed in a study of T cell changes during pregnancy in multiple sclerosis. This CDR3 is built from 11 residues. Germline-derived CDR1 and CDR2 are SNHLY and FYNNEI. Trimming shortened V by 1 base and J by 10 bases, and 5 bases separated the two germline ends. Assay used: immunoSEQ multiplex PCR; TCRdb lists only in-frame clones, some missing. The data hold more than 30,000 clones, with approximately 86% observed a single time. This TCR was sampled from a female donor with multiple sclerosis, enrolled in a pregnancy study. The chain has TRBV2 and TRBJ2-1, with D possibly being TRBD2 (5 bases). The specimen comprised CD8+ T cells from peripheral blood mononuclear cells, sampled in the first trimester of pregnancy. CDR3 nucleotides: TGTGCCAGCAGTGAAGGAGGGGAGCAGTTCTTC. As protein: CASSEGGEQFF.